These T cell receptor beta chains were read from a single sample in a study of shared clonotypes between healthy human individuals. The repertoire was sequenced with immunoSEQ multiplex PCR; TCRdb's copy has only in-frame clones and lacks some. The table lists roughly 2.5 million clones, 90% to 95% of them singletons. Sequencing was done on a sample of naive CD4+ T cells sorted from blood. Receptors originate from a man between 18 and 35 years old in good health. Both conserved end residues are trimmed from each CDR3. The order of the fields is V gene, J gene, D gene, CDR3 protein. A D gene is named only where the DNA matches it firmly.

>TRBV25-1|TRBJ2-1|.
ASSWTALSSYNEQF
>TRBV4-3|TRBJ2-3|.
ASSQGGRAKDTQY
>TRBV18|TRBJ1-4|.
ASSLRDAATNEKLF
>TRBV6-5|TRBJ1-3|.
ASSPALYSGNTIY
>TRBV6-5|TRBJ1-3|TRBD1
ASRPDRASGNTIY
>TRBV6-5|TRBJ2-2|.
ASRDTANTGELF
>TRBV5-6|TRBJ2-2|.
ASSYTTSNTGELF
>TRBV9|TRBJ2-6|.
ASSVGSGANVLT
>TRBV2|TRBJ1-5|TRBD1
ASSGRDRGGSPQH
>TRBV6-4|TRBJ1-1|.
ASRQGGLNTEAF
>TRBV2|TRBJ2-1|TRBD1
ASSGGTGGLNEQF
>TRBV5-1|TRBJ2-5|.
ASTPGGVRGQTQY
>TRBV7-2|TRBJ2-7|TRBD2
ASSASGSSYEQY
>TRBV4-3|TRBJ2-1|TRBD2
ASSIMLAANEQF
>TRBV27|TRBJ1-4|.
ASSMSRMGEKLF
>TRBV27|TRBJ1-2|.
ASSSGDLTYGYT
>TRBV6-1|TRBJ2-3|TRBD1
ASSRDSSSTDTQY
>TRBV18|TRBJ1-5|TRBD1
ASSPPNRGGLGQPQH
>TRBV5-4|TRBJ2-7|TRBD2
ASSLHSGRTGSYEQY
>TRBV28|TRBJ2-4|.
ASSLSQGRNIQY
>TRBV11-2|TRBJ2-2|TRBD2
ASSLDPGGTGELF
>TRBV7-9|TRBJ2-5|TRBD1
ASSYRGETQY
>TRBV9|TRBJ2-5|TRBD2
ASSVGLAGGQETQY
>TRBV6-5|TRBJ2-3|TRBD2
ASRPGLAGGDTQY
>TRBV2|TRBJ2-5|.
ASSSGETQY
>TRBV7-7|TRBJ2-1|TRBD1
ASSPGTGANNEQF